The 5 T cell receptor beta chains below were found in one sample sequenced in a study of CD8 T cells in Susac syndrome (dated by TCRdb to between 2017 and 2020). Libraries were constructed by the immunoSEQ multiplex PCR assay. RNA was extracted using the RNeasy kit, and roughly 0.5 to 1 microgram was reverse transcribed with random hexamers. The raw public data were reprocessed by TCRdb itself: fastp quality trimming at Q25, MiXCR clonotype calling, in-frame beta chains only. Rows with one shared CDR3 protein collapse into an entry with the most common genes and DNA. Recorded for this sample are nearly 200,000 distinct CDR3 sequences; nearly 95% of them occurred a single time. The ten largest clonotypes hold 0.093% of the sample. The sample taken for sequencing was CD4+ T cells from PBMCs. These receptors were taken from a human donor with multiple sclerosis.

V is TRBV4-1 and J is TRBJ1-2; the D gene is possibly TRBD1 (6 bases). Germline CDR1 and CDR2: MGHRA and YSYEKL. Trimming took off 1 base at V and 5 bases at J, with 11 bases between the two ends. The CDR3 consists of 14 residues. CDR3 region: CASSQVTGSYGYTF. CDR3 in DNA: TGCGCCAGCAGCCAAGTAACAGGGAGTTATGGCTACACCTTC.

The rearrangement joins TRBV20-1 to TRBJ1-2, with a tentative D call TRBD1 (6 bases). V lost 5 bases and J lost 0, with 13 bases in between. The germline V gene encodes CDR1 DFQATT and CDR2 SNEGSKA (reference sequence). This CDR3 is 14 amino acids long. CDR3 nucleotides: TGCAGTGCTCCCCTACCAGGGGCTAACTATGGCTACACCTTC. Translation: CSAPLPGANYGYTF.

The gene calls are TRBV10-3 and TRBJ2-1, with D unresolved. Per germline, CDR1 ENHRY and CDR2 SYGVKD. This CDR3 is 15 amino acids long. V was shortened by 0 bases and J by 5 bases, with 11 bases between the two germline ends. CDR3 residues: CAISESRLRHNEQFF. CDR3 sequence (DNA): TGTGCCATCAGTGAGTCGAGGTTGCGGCACAATGAGCAGTTCTTC.

This clonotype was seen only a few times. This chain joins TRBV18 and TRBJ1-5; tentatively, D is TRBD1 (6 bases). The CDR3 has 14 residues. Germline V CDR1 and CDR2: KGHSH, LQKENI. The V gene lost 6 bases and the J gene lost 4 bases, with 13 bases spanning the gap. CDR3 amino acids: CASSRDTRNQPQHF. CDR3 nucleotide sequence: TGTGCCAGCTCCCGGGACACCCGTAATCAGCCCCAGCATTTT.

The genes are TRBV30 and TRBJ1-1; D gene unclear. The CDR3 length is 11 residues. From germline, CDR1 is GTSNPN and CDR2 SVGIG (reference sequence). V gave up 8 bases and J gave up 1 base, with 8 bases separating them. CDR3 coding DNA: TGTGCCGCTAGCCCGAACACTGAAGCTTTCTTT. The encoded protein is CAASPNTEAFF.